This T cell receptor (beta chain) is from a study of shared clonotypes between healthy human individuals. Overall study: Donor ages ranged 18 to 49 years: a couple of women, a few men. Study-wide findings and caveats: Donors were few, which limited the genetic and exposure-history diversity represented.

It was across several immunoSEQ plates that each subset's genomic DNA was evenly split. The method was immunoSEQ multiplex PCR; TCRdb's version includes in-frame clones alone and lacks a portion of them. The top ten hold approximately 13% of the sample, which has about 480,000 clones, over 60% seen once. All donors qualified as healthy HIV-negative adults and had experienced no recent acute infections or vaccinations. Between the trimmed V and J ends, which lost 3 bases and 7 bases, there was a span of 18 bases. The CDR3 spans 16 residues. Germline CDR1 reads PRHDT; CDR2 reads FYEKMQ (reference sequence). Comment on this clone: Its antigen is undetermined.

Sequenced: PBMCs. The TCR comes from a woman aged 40 to 55 in good health. Some clones in this sample may be carry-over from other donors' samples. The chain couples TRBV13 to TRBJ1-4; D gene ambiguous. CDR3 sequence: CASSFQSRSGIEKLFF. CDR3 nucleotide sequence: TGTGCCAGCAGCTTTCAAAGCCGATCGGGTATTGAAAAACTGTTTTTT.